Below are 23 T cell receptor beta chains sequenced from a single sample in a study of CD8+CD57+ T cells in acquired aplastic anemia. Both TCR beta VDJ combination and CDR3 sequence profiling were carried out. Genomic DNA was the template for this profiling. TCRdb reprocessed the reads via MiXCR and lists one record per CDR3 protein. The sample lists some 170,000 distinct CDR3 sequences, 35% to 55% occurring once. The sequencing sample was made of sorted CD4+, CD8+, or CD8+CD57+ T cells (not recorded which) from PBMCs. These receptors were collected from a human donor in good health.

V usage is TRBV7-9 and J usage is TRBJ2-5; TRBD2 is a possible D gene (5 bases). The V end was cut by 2 bases, the J end by 5 bases, with 15 bases between. The CDR3 runs to 15 residues. Germline CDR1 is SEHNR and CDR2 is FQNEAQ (reference sequence). The CDR3 region has the DNA TGTGCCAGCAGCTTACTAGCCAATTCGATGGAGACCCAGTACTTC. Protein sequence: CASSLLANSMETQYF.

This clonotype turned up a few times. The CDR3 DNA reads as TGTGCCACCAGCAGAGATCAGGGGGTCTACGAGCAGTACTTC. It is translated as CATSRDQGVYEQYF. The chain uses TRBV15 and TRBJ2-7, with 7 positions matching TRBD1. With 0 bases clipped from V and 3 bases from J, the junction kept 2 bases outside the gene matches. Per the germline V gene, CDR1 is LNHNV and CDR2 is YYDKDF (reference sequence). This CDR3 region has 14 residues. The whole variable domain, filled in from reference TRBV15 and TRBJ2-7, reads DAMVIQNPRYQVTQFGKPVTLSCSQTLNHNVMYWYQQKSSQAPKLLFHYYDKDFNNEADTPDNFQSRRPNTSFCFLDIRSPGLGDTAMYLCATSRDQGVYEQYFGPGTRLTVT.

Note on this clonotype: In this CDR3 the conserved last residue, phenylalanine or tryptophan, is missing, so a read error is likely. V is TRBV11-2 and J is TRBJ1-1; D might be TRBD1 (5 bases). The CDR3 is 14 amino acids. Germline V lookup: CDR1 SGHAT, CDR2 FQNNGV. V shed 6 bases and J shed 3 bases, with 14 bases lying between them. The CDR3 DNA follows: TGTGCCAGCAGTTTTTGGGGGGACGACACTGAAGCTTTCTTG. The encoded protein is CASSFWGDDTEAFL.

This clonotype was observed at least ten times. This rearrangement joins TRBV29-1 to TRBJ1-4; 9 bases fit TRBD1. This CDR3 is built from 14 residues. CDR1 and CDR2 from the germline V gene are SQVTM and ANQGSEA. V dropped 5 bases and J dropped 5; count of bases not matched to a gene: 6. The CDR3 loop is CSVTRDRANEKLFF. The DNA of the CDR3 is TGCAGCGTTACTCGGGACAGGGCAAATGAAAAACTGTTTTTT.

This clonotype has at least ten counts. The chain recombines TRBV14 with TRBJ2-7; TRBD2 agrees at 10 bases. Germline CDR1 reads SGHDN; CDR2 reads FVKESK. The ends lost 4 bases at V and 5 bases at J; junction bases unmatched: 11. The CDR3 contains 16 residues. CDR3 sequence reads: CASSPISSGRWDEQYF. The CDR3 DNA is TGTGCCAGCAGCCCGATTTCTAGCGGGAGATGGGACGAGCAGTACTTC. Filled out from reference TRBV14 and TRBJ2-7, the complete variable domain reads EAGVTQFPSHSVIEKGQTVTLRCDPISGHDNLYWYRRVMGKEIKFLLHFVKESKQDESGMPNNRFLAERTGGTYSTLKVQPAELEDSGVYFCASSPISSGRWDEQYFGPGTRLTVT.

This clonotype has at least ten counts. The rearrangement uses TRBV19 and TRBJ1-5; D is ambiguous. This CDR3 has 15 amino acids. V lost 4 bases and J 5 bases, leaving 15 bases between the germline ends. Germline CDR1 and CDR2: LNHDA and SQIVND (reference sequence). Here the CDR3 DNA reads TGTGCCAGTAGTACCCTTCCCGCGAACCATCAGCCCCAGCATTTT. Its translation: CASSTLPANHQPQHF.

This clonotype was detected many times. The rearrangement joins TRBV6-5 to TRBJ2-7; either TRBD1 or TRBD2 may fit D (5 bases each). CDR3 length: 14 residues. CDR1 and CDR2 from the germline V gene are MNHEY and SVGAGI. The V and J ends lost 4 bases and 1 base respectively, with 11 bases between them. The CDR3 spells CASSFDRLSYEQYF. DNA for the CDR3: TGTGCCAGCAGTTTCGACAGACTATCCTACGAGCAGTACTTC.

In this sample, this clonotype turned up many times. This chain joins TRBV15 and TRBJ2-6; 8 bases map to TRBD1. The CDR3 extends over 21 amino acids. The V segment lost 2 bases and the J segment 0 bases; nucleotides outside the gene matches: 15. CDR1 is LNHNV and CDR2 is YYDKDF in the germline V gene (reference sequence). CDR3 coding DNA: TGTGCCACCAGCAGACGCAGGGCAGGGGGCGCGTGGACCTCTGGGGCCAACGTCCTGACTTTC. Translating gives CATSRRRAGGAWTSGANVLTF.

V is TRBV6-4 and J is TRBJ1-6, with no clear D. With 2 bases removed from V and 7 bases from J, the gap between germline ends came to 6 bases. CDR1 MRHNA and CDR2 SNTAGT come from the germline V gene. The CDR3 is 13 residues long. The CDR3: CASSDTENSPLHF. For the CDR3, the DNA is TGTGCCAGCAGTGACACGGAGAATTCACCCCTCCACTTT.

This clonotype was observed a few times. The chain employs TRBV6-1 and TRBJ1-5; TRBD1 is a possible D gene (5 bases). Germline CDR1 and CDR2: MNHNS and SASEGT. The CDR3 runs to 15 residues. V was pared by 6 bases and J by 3 bases, with 15 bases between. The CDR3, as DNA: TGTGCCAGCAGCCCCCCTGACAGCCCCAATCAGCCCCAGCATTTT. It is translated as CASSPPDSPNQPQHF.

The J gene is TRBJ1-2, the V gene TRBV24-1; no definite D call. The CDR3 is made up of 15 amino acids. The V gene lost 5 bases and the J gene lost 2 bases, with 14 bases spanning the gap. Germline lookup yields CDR1 KGHDR and CDR2 SFDVKD. The CDR3 loop is CATSARDATNYGYTF. CDR3 DNA sequence: TGTGCCACCAGTGCTAGAGACGCCACGAACTATGGCTACACCTTC.

V is TRBV2 and J is TRBJ1-1, with 7 bases that match TRBD1. V shed 7 bases and J 11 bases; nucleotides not matched to a gene: 7. The CDR3 extends over 11 amino acids. Germline CDR1 is SNHLY and CDR2 is FYNNEI. The CDR3 coding sequence is TGTGCCAGCAAAATAGACAGGGCTGCTTTCTTT. This gives the protein CASKIDRAAFF. The full variable domain, in which reference TRBV2 and TRBJ1-1 provide the parts outside the CDR3, is EPEVTQTPSHQVTQMGQEVILRCVPISNHLYFYWYRQILGQKVEFLVSFYNNEISEKSEIFDDQFSVERPDGSNFTLKIRSTKLEDSAMYFCASKIDRAAFFGQGTRLTVV.

Details on this clonotype: A read error is possible here, since a much larger clone lies one base away. The CDR3 region has the DNA TGCGCCAGCAGCTCTACTAGCGGCTACAATGAGCAGTTCTTC. This gives the protein CASSSTSGYNEQFF. The rearrangement joins TRBV5-1 to TRBJ2-1; 8 bases agree with TRBD2. Trimming cost V 3 bases and J 3 bases; bases outside gene matches: 2. CDR1 is SGHRS and CDR2 is YFSETQ in the germline V gene. The length of the CDR3 is 14 residues. Full variable domain (remainder filled in from reference TRBV5-1 and TRBJ2-1): KAGVTQTPRYLIKTRGQQVTLSCSPISGHRSVSWYQQTPGQGLQFLFEYFSETQRNKGNFPGRFSGRQFSNSRSEMNVSTLELGDSALYLCASSSTSGYNEQFFGPGTRLTVL.

V usage is TRBV30 and J usage is TRBJ1-1; the D gene is possibly TRBD1 (5 bases). The CDR3 is 14 residues long. V was clipped by 0 bases and J by 3 bases, with 11 bases between them. CDR1 and CDR2 (germline): GTSNPN, SVGIG (reference sequence). CDR3 sequence (DNA): TGTGCCTGGAGTGTCGCCAGGGTGGACACTGAAGCTTTCTTT. Amino acids: CAWSVARVDTEAFF.

The table lists this clonotype with many counts. V is TRBV6-5 and J is TRBJ1-2; the D is unclear. This CDR3 is built from 12 residues. The germline V and J ends were trimmed by 6 bases and 5 bases, with 10 bases remaining between them. CDR1 MNHEY and CDR2 SVGAGI come from the germline V gene. CDR3 sequence: CASSREGYGYTF. DNA of the CDR3: TGTGCCAGCAGCCGCGAAGGGTATGGCTACACCTTC.

The rearrangement links TRBV6-1 to TRBJ1-1; D is perhaps TRBD1 (6 bases). Germline V gene data show CDR1 as MNHNS and CDR2 as SASEGT. This CDR3 has 15 residues. V lost 5 bases, J lost 1 base, and 14 bases lay in between. This chain's CDR3 is CASSKIGQTNTEAFF. The CDR3 nucleotides read TGTGCCAGCAGTAAGATTGGACAGACGAACACTGAAGCTTTCTTT.

This chain uses TRBV7-9 with TRBJ2-1; no reliable D call. Germline V gene lookup returns CDR1 SEHNR and CDR2 FQNEAQ (reference sequence). CDR3 length equals 13 residues. V was shortened by 5 bases and J by 4 bases, with 9 bases between the two germline ends. CDR3 amino acids: CASSATPYNEQFF. The CDR3 DNA sequence: TGTGCCAGCAGCGCGACACCTTACAATGAGCAGTTCTTC.

This clonotype was counted many times. The chain joins TRBV24-1 to TRBJ2-7; D call uncertain. Germline CDR1 is KGHDR and CDR2 is SFDVKD. Between the trimmed V and J ends, which lost 10 bases and 0 bases, there was a span of 6 bases. The CDR3 totals 11 residues. Here the CDR3 reads CATSYSYEQYF. CDR3 sequence (DNA): TGTGCCACTTCCTACTCCTACGAGCAGTACTTC.

There are many counts of this clonotype. The genes are TRBV9 and TRBJ1-2, with a weak D call TRBD1 (6 bases). Looked up from germline, CDR1 is SGDLS and CDR2 is YYNGEE. With 8 bases removed from V and 0 bases from J, the gap between germline ends came to 17 bases. This CDR3 contains 15 residues. The CDR3 region has the DNA TGTGCCAGTAGCCGAACAGGGCCCGCTAACTATGGCTACACCTTC. Translated: CASSRTGPANYGYTF.

V is TRBV5-1 and J is TRBJ2-7, with 7 bases aligning to TRBD2. With V trimmed by 7 bases and J by 2 bases, 6 bases remained unmatched. The CDR3 contains 13 residues. CDR1 SGHRS and CDR2 YFSETQ come from the germline V gene. The CDR3 reads CASGRDATYEQYF. CDR3 bases: TGCGCCAGCGGGAGGGACGCTACCTACGAGCAGTACTTC. Full variable domain (missing parts from reference TRBV5-1 and TRBJ2-7): KAGVTQTPRYLIKTRGQQVTLSCSPISGHRSVSWYQQTPGQGLQFLFEYFSETQRNKGNFPGRFSGRQFSNSRSEMNVSTLELGDSALYLCASGRDATYEQYFGPGTRLTVT.

The chain uses TRBV7-8 and TRBJ2-1; TRBD2 agrees at 10 bases. Germline CDR1 reads SGHVS; CDR2 reads FQNEAQ. The trim removed 5 bases at V and 4 bases at J, leaving 5 bases unmatched. The CDR3 runs to 15 residues. The CDR3 loop reads CASSQVSGGYNEQFF. The CDR3 region has the DNA TGTGCCAGCAGCCAAGTTAGCGGGGGGTACAATGAGCAGTTCTTC.

In this sample, this clonotype turned up many times. This chain joins TRBV6-5 and TRBJ1-2; D might be TRBD1 (5 bases). Between the trimmed V and J ends, which lost 0 bases and 7 bases, there was a span of 12 bases. Germline V CDR1 and CDR2: MNHEY, SVGAGI. This CDR3 has 14 amino acids. The DNA of the CDR3 is TGTGCCAGCAGTTACTCCGGGGCCGTCAGTGGCTACACCTTC. This translates into CASSYSGAVSGYTF.

This clonotype was observed many times. The chain employs TRBV7-2 and TRBJ2-3, with 8 bases that match TRBD2. CDR1 and CDR2 from the germline V gene are SGHTA and FQGNSA. The CDR3 is 17 residues long. The V gene end was trimmed by 1 base and the J gene end by 0 bases; junction bases not matched to a gene: 6. CDR3 in DNA: TGTGCCAGCAGCTTAGTGCCACTAGCGGCTAGCACAGATACGCAGTATTTT. This gives the protein CASSLVPLAASTDTQYF.